This T cell receptor (beta chain) was obtained from a study of blood T cell repertoires in COVID-19. The V end was cut by 0 bases, the J end by 2 bases, with 9 bases between. Germline V gene data show CDR1 as SGHRS and CDR2 as YFSETQ. This CDR3 spans 14 amino acids. The protocol was immunoSEQ multiplex PCR, while the TCRdb copy is restricted to in-frame clones and leaves out a portion. The table has around 130,000 clones, roughly four fifths seen once; the top ten hold over 7%. This clone was seen a few times. This TCR derives from a human donor in a cohort sampled during active COVID-19. The sequenced sample consisted of peripheral blood. The V call is TRBV5-1, the J call TRBJ2-7, with D hard to call. CDR3 DNA sequence: TGCGCCAGCAGCTTGGACCCCAGTACCTACGAGCAGTACTTC. Protein product: CASSLDPSTYEQYF.